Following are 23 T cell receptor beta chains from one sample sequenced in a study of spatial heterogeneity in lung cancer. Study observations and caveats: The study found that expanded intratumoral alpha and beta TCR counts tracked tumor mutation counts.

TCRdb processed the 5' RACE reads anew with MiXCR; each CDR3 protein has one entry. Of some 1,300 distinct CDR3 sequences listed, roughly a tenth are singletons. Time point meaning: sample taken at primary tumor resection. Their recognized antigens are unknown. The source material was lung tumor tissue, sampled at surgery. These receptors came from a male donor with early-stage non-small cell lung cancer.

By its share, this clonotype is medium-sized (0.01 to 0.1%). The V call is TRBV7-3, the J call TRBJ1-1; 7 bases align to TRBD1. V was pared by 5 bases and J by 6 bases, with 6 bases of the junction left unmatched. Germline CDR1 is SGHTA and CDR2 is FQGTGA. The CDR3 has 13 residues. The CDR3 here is CASSRDREAEAFF. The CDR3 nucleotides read TGTGCCAGCAGCCGAGACAGGGAGGCTGAAGCTTTCTTT.

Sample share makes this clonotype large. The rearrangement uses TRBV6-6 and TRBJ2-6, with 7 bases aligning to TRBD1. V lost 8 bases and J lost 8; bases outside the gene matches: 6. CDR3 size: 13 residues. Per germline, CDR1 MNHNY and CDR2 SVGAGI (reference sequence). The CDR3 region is CASGTESSNVLTF. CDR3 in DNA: TGTGCCAGCGGGACAGAGAGTTCCAACGTCCTGACTTTC.

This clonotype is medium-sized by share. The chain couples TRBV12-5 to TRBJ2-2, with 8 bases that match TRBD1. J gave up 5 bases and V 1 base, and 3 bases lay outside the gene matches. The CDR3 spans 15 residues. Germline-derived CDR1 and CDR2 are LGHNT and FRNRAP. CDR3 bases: TGTGCTAGTGGTTTGGAGCAGGGGGCTACCGGGGAGCTGTTTTTT. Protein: CASGLEQGATGELFF. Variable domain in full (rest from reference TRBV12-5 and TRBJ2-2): DARVTQTPRHKVTEMGQEVTMRCQPILGHNTVFWYRQTMMQGLELLAYFRNRAPLDDSGMPKDRFSAEMPDATLATLKIQPSEPRDSAVYFCASGLEQGATGELFFGEGSRLTVL.

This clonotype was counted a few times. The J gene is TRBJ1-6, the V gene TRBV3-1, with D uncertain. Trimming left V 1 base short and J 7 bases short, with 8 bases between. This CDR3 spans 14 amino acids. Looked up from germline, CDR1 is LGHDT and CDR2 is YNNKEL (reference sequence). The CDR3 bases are TGTGCCAGCAGCCAAGTCAATGAGAATTCACCCCTCCACTTT. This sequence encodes CASSQVNENSPLHF. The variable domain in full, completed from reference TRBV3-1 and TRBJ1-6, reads DTAVSQTPKYLVTQMGNDKSIKCEQNLGHDTMYWYKQDSKKFLKIMFSYNNKELIINETVPNRFSPKSPDKAHLNLHINSLELGDSAVYFCASSQVNENSPLHFGNGTRLTVT.

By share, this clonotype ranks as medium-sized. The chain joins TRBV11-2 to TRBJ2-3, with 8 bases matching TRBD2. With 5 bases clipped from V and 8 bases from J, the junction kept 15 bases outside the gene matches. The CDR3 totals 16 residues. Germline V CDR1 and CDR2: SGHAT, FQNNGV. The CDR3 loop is CASSPPPGPGGGTQYF. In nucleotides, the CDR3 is TGTGCCAGCAGCCCCCCCCCGGGGCCCGGGGGGGGTACGCAGTATTTT.

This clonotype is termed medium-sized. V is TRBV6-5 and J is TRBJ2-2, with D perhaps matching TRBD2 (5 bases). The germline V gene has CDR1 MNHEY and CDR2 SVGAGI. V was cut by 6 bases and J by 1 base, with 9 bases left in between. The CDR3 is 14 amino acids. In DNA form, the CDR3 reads TGTGCCAGCAGGTCTCGGGAGAACACCGGGGAGCTGTTTTTT. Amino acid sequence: CASRSRENTGELFF.

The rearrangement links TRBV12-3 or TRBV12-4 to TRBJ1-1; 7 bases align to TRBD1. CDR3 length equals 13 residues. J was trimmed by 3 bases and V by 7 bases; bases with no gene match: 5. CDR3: CASTLGQYTEAFF. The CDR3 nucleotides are TGTGCCAGCACCTTGGGACAGTACACTGAAGCTTTCTTT.

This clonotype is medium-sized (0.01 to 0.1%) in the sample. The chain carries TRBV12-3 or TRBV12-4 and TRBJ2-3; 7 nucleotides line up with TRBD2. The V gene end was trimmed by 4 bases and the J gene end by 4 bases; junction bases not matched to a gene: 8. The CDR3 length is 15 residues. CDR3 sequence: CASSSAGGSSDTQYF. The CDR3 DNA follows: TGTGCCAGCAGTTCAGCCGGGGGGAGCTCAGATACGCAGTATTTT.

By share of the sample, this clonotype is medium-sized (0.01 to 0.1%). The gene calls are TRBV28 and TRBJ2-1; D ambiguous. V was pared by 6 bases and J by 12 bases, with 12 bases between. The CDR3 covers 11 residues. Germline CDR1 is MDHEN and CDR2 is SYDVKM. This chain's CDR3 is CASSDVVRQFF. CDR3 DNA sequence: TGTGCCAGCAGCGATGTGGTAAGGCAGTTCTTC. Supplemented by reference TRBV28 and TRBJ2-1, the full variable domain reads DVKVTQSSRYLVKRTGEKVFLECVQDMDHENMFWYRQDPGLGLRLIYFSYDVKMKEKGDIPEGYSVSREKKERFSLILESASTNQTSMYLCASSDVVRQFFGPGTRLTVL.

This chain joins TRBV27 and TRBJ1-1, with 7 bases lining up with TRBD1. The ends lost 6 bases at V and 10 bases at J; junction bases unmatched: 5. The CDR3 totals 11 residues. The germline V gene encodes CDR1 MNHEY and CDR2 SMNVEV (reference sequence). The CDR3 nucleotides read TGTGCCAGCAGATCCAGGGGGTCAGCTTTCTTT. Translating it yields CASRSRGSAFF.

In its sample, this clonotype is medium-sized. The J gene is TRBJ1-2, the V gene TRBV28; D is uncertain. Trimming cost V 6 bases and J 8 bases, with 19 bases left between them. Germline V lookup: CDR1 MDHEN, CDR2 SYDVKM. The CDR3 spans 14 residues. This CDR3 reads CASRSAVEVKGYTF. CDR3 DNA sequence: TGTGCCAGCAGGTCCGCTGTGGAAGTAAAAGGCTACACCTTC.

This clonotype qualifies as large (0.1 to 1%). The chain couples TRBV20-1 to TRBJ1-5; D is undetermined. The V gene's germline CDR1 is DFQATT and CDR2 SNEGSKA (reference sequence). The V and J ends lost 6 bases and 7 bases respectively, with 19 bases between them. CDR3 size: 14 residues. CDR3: CSAPSGGIKQPQHF. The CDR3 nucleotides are TGCAGTGCCCCATCGGGAGGGATCAAACAGCCCCAGCATTTT.

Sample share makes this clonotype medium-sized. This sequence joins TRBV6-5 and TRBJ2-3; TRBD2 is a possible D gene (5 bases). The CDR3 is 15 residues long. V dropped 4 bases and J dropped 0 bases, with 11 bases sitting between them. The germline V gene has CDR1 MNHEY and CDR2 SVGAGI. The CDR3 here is CASSSRGASTDTQYF. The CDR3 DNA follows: TGTGCCAGCAGTTCCCGGGGAGCTAGCACAGATACGCAGTATTTT.

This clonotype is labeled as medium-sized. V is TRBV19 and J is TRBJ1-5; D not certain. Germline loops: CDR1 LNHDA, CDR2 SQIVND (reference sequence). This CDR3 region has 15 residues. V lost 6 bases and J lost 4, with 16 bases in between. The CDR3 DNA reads TGTGCCAGTAGCTACGATTCAACTGGGAATCAGCCCCAGCATTTT. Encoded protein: CASSYDSTGNQPQHF.

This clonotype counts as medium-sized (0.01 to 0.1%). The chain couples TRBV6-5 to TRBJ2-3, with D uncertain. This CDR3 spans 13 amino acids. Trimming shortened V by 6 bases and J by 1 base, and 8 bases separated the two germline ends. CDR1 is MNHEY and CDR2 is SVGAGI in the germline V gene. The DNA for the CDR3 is TGTGCCAGCAGCCCCGGCGGCACAGATACGCAGTATTTT. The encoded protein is CASSPGGTDTQYF.

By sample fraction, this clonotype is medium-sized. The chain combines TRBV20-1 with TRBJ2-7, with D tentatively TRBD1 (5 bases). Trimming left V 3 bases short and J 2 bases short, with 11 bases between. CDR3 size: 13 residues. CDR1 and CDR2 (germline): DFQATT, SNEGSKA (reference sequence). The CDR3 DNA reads TGCAGTGCTAGTCCAGGGCCCCCCTACGAGCAGTACTTC. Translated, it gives CSASPGPPYEQYF.

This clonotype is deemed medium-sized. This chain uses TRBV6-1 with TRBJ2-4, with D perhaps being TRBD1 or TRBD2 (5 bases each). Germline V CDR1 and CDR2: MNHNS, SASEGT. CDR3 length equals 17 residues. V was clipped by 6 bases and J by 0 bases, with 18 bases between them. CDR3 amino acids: CASRPGMGDTAKNIQYF. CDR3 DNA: TGTGCCAGCAGGCCGGGGATGGGGGATACAGCCAAAAACATTCAGTACTTC.

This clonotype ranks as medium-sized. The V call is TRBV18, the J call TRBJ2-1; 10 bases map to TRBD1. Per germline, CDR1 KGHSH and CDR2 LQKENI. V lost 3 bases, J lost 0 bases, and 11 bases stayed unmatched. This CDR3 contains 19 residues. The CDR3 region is CASSPETGQGTSSYNEQFF. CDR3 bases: TGTGCCAGCTCACCCGAAACGGGACAGGGGACGAGCTCCTACAATGAGCAGTTCTTC. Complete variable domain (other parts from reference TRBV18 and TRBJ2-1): NAGVMQNPRHLVRRRGQEARLRCSPMKGHSHVYWYRQLPEEGLKFMVYLQKENIIDESGMPKERFSAEFPKEGPSILRIQQVVRGDSAAYFCASSPETGQGTSSYNEQFFGPGTRLTVL.

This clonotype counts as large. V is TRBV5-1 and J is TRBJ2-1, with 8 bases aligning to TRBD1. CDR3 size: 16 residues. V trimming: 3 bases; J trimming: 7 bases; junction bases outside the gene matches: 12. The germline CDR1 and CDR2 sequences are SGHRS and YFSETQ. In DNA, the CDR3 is TGCGCCAGCAGCTCATTCAAGACAGGGGTGTGGAATGAGCAGTTCTTC. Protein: CASSSFKTGVWNEQFF.

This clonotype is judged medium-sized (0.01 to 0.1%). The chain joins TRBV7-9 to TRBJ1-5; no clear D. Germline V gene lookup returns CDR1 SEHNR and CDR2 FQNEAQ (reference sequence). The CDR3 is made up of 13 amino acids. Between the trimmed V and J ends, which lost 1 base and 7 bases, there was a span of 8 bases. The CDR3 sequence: CASSLGGFQPQHF. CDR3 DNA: TGTGCCAGCAGCTTAGGAGGGTTCCAGCCCCAGCATTTT. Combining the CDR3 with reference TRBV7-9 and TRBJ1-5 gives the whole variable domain DTGVSQNPRHKITKRGQNVTFRCDPISEHNRLYWYRQTLGQGPEFLTYFQNEAQLEKSRLLSDRFSAERPKGSFSTLEIQRTEQGDSAMYLCASSLGGFQPQHFGDGTRLSIL.

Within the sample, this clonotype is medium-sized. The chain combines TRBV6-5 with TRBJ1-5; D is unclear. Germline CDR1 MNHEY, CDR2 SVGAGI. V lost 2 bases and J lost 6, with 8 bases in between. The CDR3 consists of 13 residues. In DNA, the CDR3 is TGTGCCAGCAGTTACAGGGAGGGTCAGCCCCAGCATTTT. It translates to CASSYREGQPQHF.

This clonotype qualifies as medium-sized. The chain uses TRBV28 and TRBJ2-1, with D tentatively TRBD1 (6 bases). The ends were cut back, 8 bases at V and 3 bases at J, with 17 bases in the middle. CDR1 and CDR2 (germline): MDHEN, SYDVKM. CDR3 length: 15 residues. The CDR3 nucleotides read TGTGCCAGCGTGCGGGCAGGGGTCCGCTACAATGAGCAGTTCTTC. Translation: CASVRAGVRYNEQFF.

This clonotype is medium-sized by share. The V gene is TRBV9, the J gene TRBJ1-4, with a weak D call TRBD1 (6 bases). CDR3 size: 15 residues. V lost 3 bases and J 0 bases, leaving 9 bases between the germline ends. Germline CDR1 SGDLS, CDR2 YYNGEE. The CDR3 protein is CASSGQVATNEKLFF. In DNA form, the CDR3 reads TGTGCCAGCAGCGGACAGGTTGCAACTAATGAAAAACTGTTTTTT.